The rows below give T cell receptor beta chains drawn from one sample of a study of blood T cells in healthy people across ages. TCRdb redid the calling of the 5' RACE reads with MiXCR, one entry per CDR3 protein. The sample has more than 700,000 distinct CDR3 sequences, roughly 50% seen once. The material sequenced was blood. These receptors came from a man older than 75 in good health. Each CDR3 is given with its conserved first and last residue. A D gene is named only where the DNA matches it firmly. Only part of the rows carry a size: once, few, many, or a class if the clone is expanded.

clone size,J gene,V gene,D gene,CDR3 DNA,CDR3 protein
few,TRBJ2-4,TRBV29-1,TRBD1,TGCAGCGTTGTAAGGCAGGGGGCGGACATTCAGTACTTC,CSVVRQGADIQYF
few,TRBJ2-7,TRBV6-6,TRBD1,TGTGCCAGCAACCCGGGACAGGGGGTACCCTACGAGCAGTACTTC,CASNPGQGVPYEQYF
few,TRBJ2-7,TRBV4-1,TRBD2,TGCGCCAGCAGCCAGGGGAGCGGGAGAACACATAGTGAGCAGTACTTC,CASSQGSGRTHSEQYF
many,TRBJ2-6,TRBV3-1,-,TGTGCCAGCAGCCAAGACAAGGCCGCGAGGGCCAACGTCCTGACTTTC,CASSQDKAARANVLTF
few,TRBJ2-1,TRBV29-1,-,TGCAGCGTCGTGTGGAGGGCCAATGAGCAGTTCTTC,CSVVWRANEQFF
-,TRBJ2-5,TRBV7-2,-,TGTGCCAGCAGCTTACAATGGGCAGACGGTCAAGGGACCCAGTACTTC,CASSLQWADGQGTQYF
-,TRBJ2-3,TRBV15,-,TGTGCCACCAGCAGAGATTTGGCCCTCGCGACAGATACGCAGTATTTT,CATSRDLALATDTQYF
few,TRBJ1-2,TRBV20-1,-,TGCAGTGCTAGAGATTGGGGGCAGGGGAAACGAGGCTACACCTTC,CSARDWGQGKRGYTF
few,TRBJ2-3,TRBV11-2,-,TGTGCCAGCAGCTTCGCGGGCCACCTTAGCACAGATACGCAGTATTTT,CASSFAGHLSTDTQYF
-,TRBJ2-7,TRBV20-1,TRBD2,TGCAGAGCTCACCTAGCGGGGACCTACGAGCAGTACTTC,CRAHLAGTYEQYF
-,TRBJ2-1,TRBV20-1,-,TGCAGTGCTAGAGCTAGGATTGAGCAGTTCTTC,CSARARIEQFF
-,TRBJ2-7,TRBV9,-,TGTGCCAGCAGTCCGGGAGTGGGGCTCGAGCAGTACTTC,CASSPGVGLEQYF
few,TRBJ1-5,TRBV23-1,-,TGCGCCAGCACCTTTTCGGGTGGGGGACCCTGGACGACTCAGCCCCAGCATTTT,CASTFSGGGPWTTQPQHF
-,TRBJ1-5,TRBV3-1,-,TGTGCCAGCAGCCAAGATCGCGGACAGCTAGGTCAGCCCCAGCATTTT,CASSQDRGQLGQPQHF
-,TRBJ2-7,TRBV5-5,-,TGTGCCAGCAGCAAAGGGCCCTTGGAGCAGTACTTC,CASSKGPLEQYF
-,TRBJ2-7,TRBV6-1,-,TGTGCCAGCAGTGAATACCCGGGGGTACAGCAGTACTTC,CASSEYPGVQQYF
-,TRBJ2-7,TRBV14,TRBD1,TGTGCCAACAGCCCCGGGACAGGGGCGACCGAGCAGTACTTC,CANSPGTGATEQYF
-,TRBJ2-7,TRBV15,-,TGTGCCACCAGCAGAGGCGGAGGATTTTACGAGCAGTACTTC,CATSRGGGFYEQYF
once,TRBJ2-7,TRBV7-9,-,TGTGCCAGCAGCCCGCCCGGACAGTTACTTTTCTCCTACGAGCAGTACTTC,CASSPPGQLLFSYEQYF
-,TRBJ1-5,TRBV5-1,TRBD1,TGCGCCAGCAGCCTACAGGGGACTAGCAATCAGCCCCAGCATTTT,CASSLQGTSNQPQHF
-,TRBJ2-7,TRBV6-2/TRBV6-3,-,TGTGCCAGCACTAAAGACGTACCCTACGAGCAGTACTTC,CASTKDVPYEQYF
-,TRBJ2-1,TRBV2,TRBD2,TGTGCCAGCAGTGAATTTGAGACTAGCTTCAATGAGCAGTTCTTC,CASSEFETSFNEQFF
-,TRBJ1-2,TRBV6-6,TRBD1,TGTGCCAGCAGTTACTCGGACAGGGGTGTAGGCTACACCTTC,CASSYSDRGVGYTF
-,TRBJ2-7,TRBV3-1,-,TGTGCCAGCAGCCAAGCTGGGGGAGCAACCTACGAGCAGTACTTC,CASSQAGGATYEQYF
-,TRBJ2-3,TRBV27,-,TGTGCCAGCAGTTACGGTAGGGCAGATACGCAGTATTTT,CASSYGRADTQYF
-,TRBJ2-3,TRBV2,-,TGTGCCAGCAGGGCATACGCGTATTTT,CASRAYAYF
few,TRBJ2-3,TRBV6-5,-,TGTGCCAGCAGTTACAGACAGTTGGGGGATACGCAGTATTTT,CASSYRQLGDTQYF
-,TRBJ2-1,TRBV27,TRBD2,TGTGCCAGCAGTAACGCGGGAGCATACAATGAGCAGTTCTTC,CASSNAGAYNEQFF
-,TRBJ2-5,TRBV15,TRBD2,TGTGCCACCAGCAGACCAGAGGGACTAGCGGGAGAAGAGACCCAGTACTTC,CATSRPEGLAGEETQYF
-,TRBJ1-2,TRBV12-3/TRBV12-4,-,TGTGCCAGCAGTTTAGGGGGCATGGGCTATGGCTACACCTTC,CASSLGGMGYGYTF
-,TRBJ2-1,TRBV11-1,-,TGTGCCAGCAGCTTAGGTGATCAGGGAGACAATGAGCAGTTCTTC,CASSLGDQGDNEQFF
-,TRBJ1-5,TRBV20-1,TRBD1,TGCAGTGCCACCTTATTGATAGCCGGACAGGGAAATCAGCCCCAGCATTTT,CSATLLIAGQGNQPQHF